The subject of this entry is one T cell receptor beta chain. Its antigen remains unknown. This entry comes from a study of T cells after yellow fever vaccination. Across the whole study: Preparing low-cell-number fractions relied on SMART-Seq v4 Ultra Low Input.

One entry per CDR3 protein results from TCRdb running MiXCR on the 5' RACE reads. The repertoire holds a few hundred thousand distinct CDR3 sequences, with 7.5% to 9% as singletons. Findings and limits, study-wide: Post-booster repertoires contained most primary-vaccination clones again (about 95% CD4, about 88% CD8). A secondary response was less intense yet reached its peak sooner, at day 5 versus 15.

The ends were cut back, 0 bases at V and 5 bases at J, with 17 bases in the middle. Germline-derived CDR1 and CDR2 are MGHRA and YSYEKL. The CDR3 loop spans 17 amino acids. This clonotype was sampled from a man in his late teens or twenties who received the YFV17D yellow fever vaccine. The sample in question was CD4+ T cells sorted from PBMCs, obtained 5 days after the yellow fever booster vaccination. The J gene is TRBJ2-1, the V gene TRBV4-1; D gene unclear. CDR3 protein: CASSQDLRPVPHNEQFF. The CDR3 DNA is TGCGCCAGCAGCCAAGATCTTAGACCCGTTCCCCACAATGAGCAGTTCTTC.